This TCR beta chain came from a study of T-cell reconstitution after alpha-beta-depleted transplantation in children (dated by TCRdb to 2016 to 2017). Context from the whole study: Using TCR repertoire profiling, the study quantitatively followed how T-cell immune reconstitution unfolded in children after TCRalphabeta/CD19-depleted allogeneic hematopoietic cell transplantation.

Comment on this clonotype: Its antigen target is currently unknown. No base qualities exist here, and no much larger clone lies one base off it.

The library was built by means of PCR. TCRdb records Illumina HiSeq 2500 as the sequencer. To normalize quantification of the TCRbeta repertoire, the TCR libraries were built with molecular barcoding that relied on unique molecular identifiers. TCRdb ran its own pipeline on the public reads, namely fastp trimming at Q25 and MiXCR clone calling, and kept in-frame beta chains. Each CDR3 protein appears once, grouped with its most common genes and DNA. A total of 350,000 to 450,000 distinct CDR3 sequences appear in this sample, about an eighth of them only once. Of the sample, about 3.9% falls within the top ten clones. V is pruned by 5 bases and J by 4 bases, leaving 7 bases of the junction without a gene match. The CDR3, from cysteine to phenylalanine, totals 14 residues. This entry keeps only the CDR3 DNA: 42 bases, framed from base 1. Looking up the germline V gene yields CDR1 MNHEY and CDR2 SVGEGT.

Recombination connected TRBV6-2 or TRBV6-3 to TRBJ2-7; TRBD1 fits 8 bases in the junction. This TCR derives from a human donor who donated a stem cell graft to a child with Fanconi anemia. The material sequenced was PBMCs, taken from the stem cell graft. The DNA is TGTGCCAGCAGTCCACAGGGGGAAATATACGAGCAGTACTTC. Its protein product is CASSPQGEIYEQYF.